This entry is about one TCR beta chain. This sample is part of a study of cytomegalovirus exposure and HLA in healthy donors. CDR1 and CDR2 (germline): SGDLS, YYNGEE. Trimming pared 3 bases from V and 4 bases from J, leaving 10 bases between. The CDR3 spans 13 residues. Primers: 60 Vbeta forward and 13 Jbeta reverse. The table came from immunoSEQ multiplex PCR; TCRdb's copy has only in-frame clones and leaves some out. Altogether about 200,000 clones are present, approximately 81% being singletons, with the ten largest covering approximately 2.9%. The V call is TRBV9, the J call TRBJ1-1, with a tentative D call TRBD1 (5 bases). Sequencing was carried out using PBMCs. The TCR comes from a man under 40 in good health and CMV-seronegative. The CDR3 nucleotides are TGTGCCAGCAGCGCCAGGGATAGCACTGAAGCTTTCTTT. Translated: CASSARDSTEAFF.